The rows below give T cell receptor beta chains drawn from one sample of a study of blood T cells in healthy people across ages. TCRdb fed the 5' RACE reads into MiXCR, producing one record per CDR3 protein. This sample has some 1,500,000 distinct CDR3 sequences, with under 55% found just once. Sequencing used blood. Receptors originate from a woman younger than 35 in good health. CDR3s include the opening cysteine and the closing phenylalanine or tryptophan. A D gene is named only where the DNA matches it firmly. Only part of the rows carry a size: once, few, many, or a class if the clone is expanded.

cdr3_length: 14
v_call: TRBV29-1
j_call: TRBJ2-5
clone_size: .
d_call: .
cdr3_nt: TGCAGCGTAGCTTTGACAGAGTACCAAGAGACCCAGTACTTC
cdr3_aa: CSVALTEYQETQYF

cdr3_length: 18
v_call: TRBV6-2/TRBV6-3
j_call: TRBJ1-1
clone_size: .
d_call: .
cdr3_nt: TGTGCCAGCAGTGTACTCTACTCGGGGGCAGGTTGGAACACTGAAGCTTTCTTT
cdr3_aa: CASSVLYSGAGWNTEAFF

cdr3_length: 12
v_call: TRBV14
j_call: TRBJ1-2
clone_size: .
d_call: .
cdr3_nt: TGTGCCAGCAGAGAGGTGGGCTATGGCTACACCTTC
cdr3_aa: CASREVGYGYTF

cdr3_length: 15
v_call: TRBV9
j_call: TRBJ2-3
clone_size: once
d_call: TRBD2
cdr3_nt: TGTGTCAGCAGCGTTGGGGGAGGGCCTACAGATACGCAGTATTTT
cdr3_aa: CVSSVGGGPTDTQYF

cdr3_length: 14
v_call: TRBV6-2/TRBV6-3
j_call: TRBJ2-1
clone_size: once
d_call: .
cdr3_nt: TGTGCCAGCAGTGTACTAGCCCTCTTCAATGAGCAGTTCTTC
cdr3_aa: CASSVLALFNEQFF

cdr3_length: 16
v_call: TRBV12-3/TRBV12-4
j_call: TRBJ1-4
clone_size: .
d_call: .
cdr3_nt: TGTGCCAGCAGTTTAGGTCTGGGGTTTGGAGATGAAAAACTGTTTTTT
cdr3_aa: CASSLGLGFGDEKLFF

cdr3_length: 16
v_call: TRBV7-2
j_call: TRBJ2-7
clone_size: few
d_call: TRBD2
cdr3_nt: TGTGCCAGCAGCTTAGTCCTAGCGGGGCCGAACTACGAGCAGTACTTC
cdr3_aa: CASSLVLAGPNYEQYF

cdr3_length: 17
v_call: TRBV4-1
j_call: TRBJ1-3
clone_size: .
d_call: .
cdr3_nt: TGCGCCAGCAGCCAAGGGTGGGCATCGGACTCTGGAAACACCATATATTTT
cdr3_aa: CASSQGWASDSGNTIYF

cdr3_length: 14
v_call: TRBV12-3/TRBV12-4
j_call: TRBJ2-3
clone_size: few
d_call: .
cdr3_nt: TGTGCCAGCAGTTTAGACTCTCACACAGATACGCAGTATTTT
cdr3_aa: CASSLDSHTDTQYF

cdr3_length: 15
v_call: TRBV20-1
j_call: TRBJ2-7
clone_size: .
d_call: .
cdr3_nt: TGCAGTGCTAGAGATTTAACGGTCGATCCCTACGAGCAGTACTTC
cdr3_aa: CSARDLTVDPYEQYF

cdr3_length: 15
v_call: TRBV11-2
j_call: TRBJ2-1
clone_size: .
d_call: TRBD2
cdr3_nt: TGTGCCAGCGGCTTGTTAGCGGGGGGGCCCAATGAGCAGTTCTTC
cdr3_aa: CASGLLAGGPNEQFF

cdr3_length: 17
v_call: TRBV4-3
j_call: TRBJ2-7
clone_size: many
d_call: .
cdr3_nt: TGCGCCAGCAGCCAAGATTTGGGGCCATTCTCCTACAATGAGCAGTACTTC
cdr3_aa: CASSQDLGPFSYNEQYF

cdr3_length: 13
v_call: TRBV6-5
j_call: TRBJ2-1
clone_size: .
d_call: .
cdr3_nt: TGTGCCAGCAAATTTCTCGGGGACGGGGAGCAGTTCTTC
cdr3_aa: CASKFLGDGEQFF